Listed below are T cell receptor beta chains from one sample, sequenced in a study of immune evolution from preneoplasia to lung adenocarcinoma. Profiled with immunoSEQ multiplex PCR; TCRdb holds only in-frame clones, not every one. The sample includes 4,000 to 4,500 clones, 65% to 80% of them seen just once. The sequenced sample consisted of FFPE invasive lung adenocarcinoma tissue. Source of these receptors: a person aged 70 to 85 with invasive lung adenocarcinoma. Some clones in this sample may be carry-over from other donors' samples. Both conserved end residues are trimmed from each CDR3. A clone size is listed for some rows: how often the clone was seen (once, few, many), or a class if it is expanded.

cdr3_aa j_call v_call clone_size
ASRTGGRYEQY TRBJ2-7 TRBV28 -
SVDGGYRQPQH TRBJ1-5 TRBV29-1 large
ASSPDREENYNEQF TRBJ2-1 TRBV5-1 -
ASSLERVTDTQY TRBJ2-3 TRBV5-1 -
ASAYSTDTQY TRBJ2-3 TRBV6-6 -
ASSLRPSYEQY TRBJ2-7 TRBV11-2 -
ASSPTSGASTDTQY TRBJ2-3 TRBV11-2 few
ASADSAQETQY TRBJ2-5 TRBV7-9 -
ASPPQTARETQY TRBJ2-5 TRBV25-1 -
ASSLQGREQY TRBJ2-7 TRBV11-3 -
ASSSDGRGHTEAF TRBJ1-1 TRBV5-1 -
ASSLVPYEQY TRBJ2-7 TRBV11-2 -
SVEDGANYGYT TRBJ1-2 TRBV29-1 -
ASPSGHPRPMNTEAF TRBJ1-1 TRBV7-8 -
ASSLARDFSWGTEAF TRBJ1-1 TRBV5-8 -
ASSLEDRGYNEQF TRBJ2-1 TRBV11-1 -
ASSQNDRASSYEQY - TRBV4-1 -
ASGLTGGHINYGYT TRBJ1-2 TRBV12-5 -
ASSRVGTSGPSTDTQY TRBJ2-3 TRBV5-1 -
TSSQDLVEGVIITDTQY TRBJ2-3 TRBV1 -
ASSPGTSGRGDIQY TRBJ2-4 TRBV19 -
AWSVQSTYGYT TRBJ1-2 TRBV30 -
ASSVYGIPSTDTQY TRBJ2-3 TRBV9 -
ASRKGLSYEQY TRBJ2-7 TRBV6-5 -
ASSTRGGSTDTQY TRBJ2-3 TRBV18 few
AAQAPSRETQY TRBJ2-5 TRBV28 few
ASSVGQDNEQF TRBJ2-1 TRBV6-6 -
AWRNQGVQTQY TRBJ2-5 TRBV30 -
ASSLALAEYGYT TRBJ1-2 TRBV5-6 -
ASSQGLAGPPDTQY TRBJ2-3 TRBV7-3 -
ASSQTSGGASYEQY - TRBV4-2 once
ASSVDGRALYEQY TRBJ2-7 TRBV9 -
ASSSWKGLGILETQY TRBJ2-5 TRBV5-1 once
ASSAMGSGNNSPLH TRBJ1-6 TRBV6-1 few
ASSLSGTPRETQY TRBJ2-5 TRBV5-1 -
ASTTSNEQF TRBJ2-1 TRBV6-6 -
ASSIQPGLETQY TRBJ2-5 TRBV19 -
ASSTGRGADTQY TRBJ2-3 TRBV28 -
ATSSIVGLAGGYQAEELF TRBJ2-2 TRBV15 -
ASTPRGQPNYGYT TRBJ1-2 TRBV6-6 -
ASSSLTGTGELF TRBJ2-2 TRBV5-1 -
ASSLEANGYGYT TRBJ1-2 TRBV5-1 -
ASSLDRASYEQY TRBJ2-7 TRBV5-4 once
ASSSRGGPSEQF TRBJ2-1 TRBV5-1 -
ASSFKGGSNRAYEQY TRBJ2-7 TRBV7-9 -
ASSLQGFSEQY TRBJ2-7 TRBV5-1 -
ASSVGPQTGELF TRBJ2-2 TRBV10-2 once
ASIEIGQGGYGYT TRBJ1-2 TRBV6-6 -
ASSLIGQGGPDEQY TRBJ2-7 TRBV7-9 few
ASSPYTDGPYEQY TRBJ2-7 TRBV5-6 -
AWSQVYTEAF TRBJ1-1 TRBV30 -
ASSPQGPSGRSEQY TRBJ2-7 TRBV5-1 -
ASGEETQY TRBJ2-5 TRBV5-1 -
AWSYGTGIYEQY - TRBV30 -
ASSRGSTYEQY TRBJ2-7 TRBV18 -
ASSLGDREGREQY TRBJ2-7 TRBV5-1 -